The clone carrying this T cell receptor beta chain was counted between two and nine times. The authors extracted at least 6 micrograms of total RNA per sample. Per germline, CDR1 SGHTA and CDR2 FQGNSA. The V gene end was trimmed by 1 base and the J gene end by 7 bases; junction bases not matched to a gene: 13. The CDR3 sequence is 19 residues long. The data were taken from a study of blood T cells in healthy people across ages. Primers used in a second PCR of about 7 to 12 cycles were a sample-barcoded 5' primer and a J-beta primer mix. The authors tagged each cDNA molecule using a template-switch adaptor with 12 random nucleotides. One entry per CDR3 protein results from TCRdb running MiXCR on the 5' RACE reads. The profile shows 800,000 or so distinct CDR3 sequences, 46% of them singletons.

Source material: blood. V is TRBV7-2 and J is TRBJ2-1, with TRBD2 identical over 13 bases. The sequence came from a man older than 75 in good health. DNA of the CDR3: TGTGCCAGCAGCTTAGTAGCGACTAGCGGGAGGCTAAGGGTTAATGAGCAGTTCTTC. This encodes CASSLVATSGRLRVNEQFF. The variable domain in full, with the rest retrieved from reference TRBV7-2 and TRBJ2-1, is GAGVSQSPSNKVTEKGKDVELRCDPISGHTALYWYRQSLGQGLEFLIYFQGNSAPDKSGLPSDRFSAERTGGSVSTLTIQRTQQEDSAVYLCASSLVATSGRLRVNEQFFGPGTRLTVL.